The 7 T cell receptor beta chains presented below share a single source sample, sequenced in a study of regulatory T cells in long-lasting Graves disease. According to the study, TCR beta libraries were built with iRepertoire HTBI primers and CDR3-region Arm-PCR. TCRdb re-called the multiplex PCR reads with MiXCR, one entry per CDR3 protein. The sample records some 490,000 distinct CDR3 sequences, approximately 12% being singletons. The time point here: newly diagnosed GD, antithyroid drugs for less than 3 months. The authors made the TCR library using RNA they extracted from PBMCs. The sample was also reused in another study, on T cells in Graves' hyperthyroidism and ophthalmopathy.

The source was peripheral blood mononuclear cells (PBMCs), collected at new diagnosis, from a patient treated with antithyroid drugs. Source of these receptors: a woman in her 30s with Graves disease.

The genes are TRBV4-1 and TRBJ2-3; D uncertain. The V gene's germline CDR1 is MGHRA and CDR2 YSYEKL. V was shortened by 0 bases and J by 1 base, with 11 bases between the two germline ends. The CDR3 covers 16 residues. The CDR3: CASSQDQVRGTDTQYF. CDR3 nucleotide sequence: TGCGCCAGCAGCCAAGATCAGGTTAGGGGCACAGATACGCAGTATTTT.

This clonotype has a count of ten or more. The chain links TRBV12-3 or TRBV12-4 to TRBJ1-1; D call uncertain. Trimming shortened V by 2 bases and J by 1 base, and 11 bases separated the two germline ends. This CDR3 comprises 15 residues. CDR3 residues: CASSLYRRANTEAFF. CDR3 nucleotides: TGTGCCAGCAGTTTATATCGGCGAGCGAACACTGAAGCTTTCTTT.

The chain links TRBV28 to TRBJ2-7, with TRBD2 identical over 12 bases. Losses at the gene ends were 7 bases for V and 4 bases for J; bases not matched to a gene: 8. This CDR3 has 15 amino acids. The V gene's germline CDR1 is MDHEN and CDR2 SYDVKM. This CDR3 is CASTAGTSGWYEQYF. CDR3 bases: TGTGCCAGCACCGCGGGGACTAGCGGGTGGTACGAGCAGTACTTC.

The chain employs TRBV28 and TRBJ2-7, with D perhaps being TRBD1 or TRBD2 (6 bases each). The CDR3 totals 13 residues. CDR1 and CDR2 from the germline V gene are MDHEN and SYDVKM. The CDR3 here is CVSKGGSAYEQYF. As DNA, the CDR3 is TGTGTCAGTAAGGGGGGCTCGGCCTACGAGCAGTACTTC.

This clonotype was seen only a few times. The chain employs TRBV9 and TRBJ1-2, with a weak D call TRBD1 (6 bases). CDR1 SGDLS and CDR2 YYNGEE come from the germline V gene. The CDR3 contains 14 residues. V was pared by 3 bases and J by 8 bases, with 17 bases between. CDR3 nucleotides: TGTGCCAGCAGCGGGGCCAGGGGAGGGGGGGGCTACACCTTC. This codes for CASSGARGGGGYTF.

This clonotype has at least ten counts. The chain employs TRBV20-1 and TRBJ1-1; D is unresolved. V lost 5 bases to trimming and J lost 0 bases, with 4 bases between them. Looked up from germline, CDR1 is DFQATT and CDR2 is SNEGSKA (reference sequence). The CDR3 contains 11 residues. CDR3 region: CSAGVNTEAFF. DNA for the CDR3: TGCAGTGCTGGGGTGAACACTGAAGCTTTCTTT.

This clonotype was observed at least ten times. CDR3 bases: TGTGCCAGCAGTCCAGACCAGACAGGGGGCGCCTACGAGCAGTACTTC. It specifies CASSPDQTGGAYEQYF. This sequence joins TRBV28 and TRBJ2-7, with TRBD1 matching 10 bases. This CDR3 has 16 residues. The V gene end was trimmed by 5 bases and the J gene end by 2 bases; junction bases not matched to a gene: 9. Germline V gives CDR1 MDHEN, CDR2 SYDVKM.